These 7 T cell receptor beta chains share one sample of origin, sequenced in a study of cytomegalovirus exposure and HLA in healthy donors. The assay was immunoSEQ multiplex PCR, and TCRdb's table has in-frame clones only and misses some. The table has about 200,000 clones, 87% seen once. Sequencing used PBMCs. These receptors originate from a woman aged 18-29 years in good health and CMV-seropositive.

The chain employs TRBV27 and TRBJ2-7; 9 bases are shared with TRBD1. CDR3 length: 15 amino acids. Germline lookup yields CDR1 MNHEY and CDR2 SMNVEV (reference sequence). V lost 5 bases, J lost 2 bases, and 7 bases stayed unmatched. The CDR3 spells CASSLGTGTTYEQYF. The CDR3 nucleotides read TGTGCCAGCAGTCTCGGGACAGGGACTACCTACGAGCAGTACTTC.

The J gene is TRBJ1-2, the V gene TRBV6-1, with 8 bases that match TRBD1. The V and J ends lost 3 bases and 8 bases, in that order; junction bases with no gene match: 8. CDR3 size: 14 residues. Germline loops: CDR1 MNHNS, CDR2 SASEGT. CDR3 residues: CASSDLDREGGYTF. DNA of the CDR3: TGTGCCAGCAGTGATCTGGACAGGGAAGGAGGCTACACCTTC.

J is TRBJ1-2 and V is TRBV27; D possibly corresponds to TRBD1 (6 bases). The V end lost 6 bases, the J end lost 2 bases, and 16 bases lay between the germline ends. The CDR3 runs to 15 residues. Per germline, CDR1 MNHEY and CDR2 SMNVEV (reference sequence). The CDR3 DNA follows: TGTGCCAGCAGCCCTTCGGACAGTGGGAACTATGGCTACACCTTC. Amino acid sequence: CASSPSDSGNYGYTF.

The genes are TRBV30 and TRBJ1-5; a possible D gene is TRBD1 (5 bases). CDR1 GTSNPN and CDR2 SVGIG come from the germline V gene (reference sequence). V lost 5 bases to trimming and J lost 0 bases, with 14 bases between them. CDR3 length equals 15 residues. Here the CDR3 DNA reads TGTGCCTGGGCCCGGGGGGTGAGTAGCAATCAGCCCCAGCATTTT. It encodes CAWARGVSSNQPQHF. Drawing the rest from reference TRBV30 and TRBJ1-5, the complete variable domain is SQTIHQWPATLVQPVGSPLSLECTVEGTSNPNLYWYRQAAGRGLQLLFYSVGIGQISSEVPQNLSASRPQDRQFILSSKKLLLSDSGFYLCAWARGVSSNQPQHFGDGTRLSIL.

CDR3 protein: CASSSSGRLYEQYF. Here the CDR3 DNA reads TGTGCCAGCAGCTCATCTGGCAGACTCTACGAGCAGTACTTC. The V gene is TRBV5-4, the J gene TRBJ2-7; unclear D gene. V was cut by 3 bases and J by 3 bases, with 13 bases left in between. CDR1 is SGHNT, CDR2 YYREEE, per germline (reference sequence). The CDR3 loop spans 14 amino acids.

The CDR3 sequence: CASSQGGRDQPQHF. The CDR3 coding sequence is TGTGCCAGCAGTCAAGGGGGCAGGGATCAGCCCCAGCATTTT. This rearrangement joins TRBV6-5 to TRBJ1-5; 7 bases align to TRBD1. The J segment lost 5 bases and the V segment lost 5 bases, leaving 6 bases of the junction unmatched. This CDR3 is built from 14 residues. CDR1 is MNHEY, CDR2 SVGAGI, per germline.

The chain links TRBV19 to TRBJ1-3; the D gene is possibly TRBD1 (5 bases). The V end lost 5 bases, the J end lost 0 bases, and 8 bases lay between the germline ends. CDR3 size: 14 residues. The V gene's germline CDR1 is LNHDA and CDR2 SQIVND (reference sequence). The CDR3 loop is CASSLDSSGNTIYF. CDR3 DNA: TGTGCCAGTAGTCTTGACAGCTCTGGAAACACCATATATTTT.